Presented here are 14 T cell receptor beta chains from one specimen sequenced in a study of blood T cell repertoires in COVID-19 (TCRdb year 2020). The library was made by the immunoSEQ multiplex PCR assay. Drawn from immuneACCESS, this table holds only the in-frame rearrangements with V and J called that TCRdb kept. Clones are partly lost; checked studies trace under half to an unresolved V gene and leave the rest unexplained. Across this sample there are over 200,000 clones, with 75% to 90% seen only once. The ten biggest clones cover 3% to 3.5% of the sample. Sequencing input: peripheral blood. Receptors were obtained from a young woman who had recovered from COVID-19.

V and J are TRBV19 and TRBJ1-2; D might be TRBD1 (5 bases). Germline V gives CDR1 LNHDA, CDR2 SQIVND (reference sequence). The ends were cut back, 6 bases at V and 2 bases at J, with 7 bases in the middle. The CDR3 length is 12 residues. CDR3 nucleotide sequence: TGTGCCAGTAGACGGACAAACTATGGCTACACCTTC. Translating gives CASRRTNYGYTF.

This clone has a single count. This chain's CDR3 is CASSKVGGPETQYF. The CDR3 nucleotides are TGTGCCAGTAGTAAAGTCGGGGGTCCAGAGACCCAGTACTTC. This chain links TRBV19 with TRBJ2-5, with a possible D match to TRBD2 (6 bases). Trimming took 4 bases from V and 4 from J, leaving 13 bases between them. Germline V gene sequence: CDR1 LNHDA, CDR2 SQIVND (reference sequence). This CDR3 spans 14 amino acids.

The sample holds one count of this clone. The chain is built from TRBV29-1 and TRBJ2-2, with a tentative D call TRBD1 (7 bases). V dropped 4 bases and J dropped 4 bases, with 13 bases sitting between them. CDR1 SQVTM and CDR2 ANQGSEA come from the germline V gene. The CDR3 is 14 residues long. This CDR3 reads CSVVDQGGTGELFF. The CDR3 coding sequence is TGCAGCGTTGTTGATCAGGGGGGCACCGGGGAGCTGTTTTTT.

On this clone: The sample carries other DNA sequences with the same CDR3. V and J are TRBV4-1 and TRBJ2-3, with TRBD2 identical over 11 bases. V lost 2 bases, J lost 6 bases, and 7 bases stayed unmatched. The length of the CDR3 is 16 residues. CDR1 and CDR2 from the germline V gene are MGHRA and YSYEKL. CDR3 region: CASSQLTSGGADTQYF. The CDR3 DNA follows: TGCGCCAGCAGCCAACTTACTAGCGGGGGAGCGGATACGCAGTATTTT.

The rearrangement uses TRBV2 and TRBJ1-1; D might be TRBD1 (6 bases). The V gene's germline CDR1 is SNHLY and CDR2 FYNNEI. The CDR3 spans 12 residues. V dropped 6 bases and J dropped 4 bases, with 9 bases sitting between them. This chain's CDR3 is CASRDSFTEAFF. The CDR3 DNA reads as TGTGCCAGCAGGGACAGCTTCACTGAAGCTTTCTTT.

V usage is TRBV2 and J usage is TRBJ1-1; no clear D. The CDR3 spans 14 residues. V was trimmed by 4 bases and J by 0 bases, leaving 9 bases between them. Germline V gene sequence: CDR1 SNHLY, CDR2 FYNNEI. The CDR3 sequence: CASSVVQMNTEAFF. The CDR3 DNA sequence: TGTGCCAGCAGTGTAGTACAGATGAACACTGAAGCTTTCTTT.

CDR3 loop: CASSPLLAGASYEQYF. As DNA, the CDR3 is TGTGCCAGCAGCCCACTACTAGCGGGGGCCTCCTACGAGCAGTACTTC. V is TRBV7-2 and J is TRBJ2-7; 11 nucleotides align to TRBD2. CDR3 length: 16 amino acids. CDR1 and CDR2 (germline): SGHTA, FQGNSA. Trimming at V came to 5 bases and at J to 0 bases, leaving 6 bases not matched to a gene.

CDR3 bases: TGTGCCAGCAGCACGGACAGGGAGGGGACCCAGTACTTC. It yields the protein CASSTDREGTQYF. J is TRBJ2-5 and V is TRBV7-3; D is possibly TRBD1 (8 bases). The CDR3 sequence is 13 residues long. CDR1 is SGHTA and CDR2 is FQGTGA in the germline V gene. The germline V and J ends were trimmed by 5 bases and 7 bases, with 14 bases remaining between them.

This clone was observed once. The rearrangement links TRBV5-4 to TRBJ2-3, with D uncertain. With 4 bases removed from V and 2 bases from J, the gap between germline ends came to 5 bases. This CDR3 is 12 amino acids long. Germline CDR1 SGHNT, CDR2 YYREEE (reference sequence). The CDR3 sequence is CASSSNTDTQYF. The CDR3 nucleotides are TGTGCCAGCAGCAGCAACACAGATACGCAGTATTTT.

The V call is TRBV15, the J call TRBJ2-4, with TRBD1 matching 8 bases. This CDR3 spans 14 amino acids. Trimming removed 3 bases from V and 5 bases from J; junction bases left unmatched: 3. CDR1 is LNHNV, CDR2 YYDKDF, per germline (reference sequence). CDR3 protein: CATSRTGVENIQYF. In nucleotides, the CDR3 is TGTGCCACCAGCAGGACAGGGGTTGAAAACATTCAGTACTTC.

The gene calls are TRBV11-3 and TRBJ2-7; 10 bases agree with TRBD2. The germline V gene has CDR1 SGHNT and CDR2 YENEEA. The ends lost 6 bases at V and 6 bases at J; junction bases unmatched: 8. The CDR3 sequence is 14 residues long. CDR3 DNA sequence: TGTGCCAGCAGTCCCGGCAGGACTAGCGGCGAGCAGTACTTC. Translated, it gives CASSPGRTSGEQYF.

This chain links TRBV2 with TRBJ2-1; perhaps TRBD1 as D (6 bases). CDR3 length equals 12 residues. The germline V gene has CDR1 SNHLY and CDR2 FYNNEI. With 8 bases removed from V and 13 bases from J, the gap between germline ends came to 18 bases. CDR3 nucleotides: TGTGCCAGCTCCGAGGTTAAGGGGGTCCAGTTCTTC. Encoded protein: CASSEVKGVQFF.

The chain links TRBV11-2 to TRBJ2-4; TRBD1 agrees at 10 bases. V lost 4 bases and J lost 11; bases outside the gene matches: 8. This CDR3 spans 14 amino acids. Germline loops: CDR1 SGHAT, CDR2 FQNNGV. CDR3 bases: TGTGCCAGCAGCTACACCGGGACAGGGGCCTTTCAGTACTTC. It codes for CASSYTGTGAFQYF.

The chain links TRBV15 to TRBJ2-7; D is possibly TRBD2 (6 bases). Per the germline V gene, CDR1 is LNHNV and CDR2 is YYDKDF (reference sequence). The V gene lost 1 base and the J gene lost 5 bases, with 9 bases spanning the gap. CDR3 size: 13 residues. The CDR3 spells CATSRVRGNEQYF. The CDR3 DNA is TGTGCCACCAGCAGAGTCCGGGGGAACGAGCAGTACTTC.